A single sample is the source of the 26 T cell receptor beta chains below, sequenced in a study of tumor-infiltrating lymphocytes in primary liver carcinoma. Out of unsorted whole blood came the blood RNA, and germline DNA was extracted as well. From 500 to 600 ng of total RNA, TCR beta-specific cDNA was reverse-transcribed using a constant-region primer. Slightly modified ARM-PCR, run as three nested multiplex PCR rounds, produced the TCR beta libraries. It was with TRBV1-TRBV30 forward primers and a C-beta reverse primer that the first two PCR rounds were run, at about 10 cycles each. TCRdb re-analysed the multiplex PCR reads in MiXCR, keeping a single row per CDR3 protein. This table holds around 330,000 distinct CDR3 sequences, less than 75% found once. The sequenced sample consisted of peripheral blood. Receptor source: a man aged 35-49 years with primary liver carcinoma and hepatitis B virus infection.

There are a few counts of this clonotype. This chain joins TRBV11-2 and TRBJ2-2; 7 bases agree with TRBD1. The germline V gene encodes CDR1 SGHAT and CDR2 FQNNGV. This CDR3 contains 15 residues. The V and J ends lost 5 bases and 2 bases, in that order; junction bases with no gene match: 5. CDR3 amino acids: CASSLNRGNTGELFF. The CDR3 coding sequence is TGTGCCAGCAGCCTAAACAGGGGTAACACCGGGGAGCTGTTTTTT. Looking up the rest from reference TRBV11-2 and TRBJ2-2 gives the full variable domain: EAGVAQSPRYKIIEKRQSVAFWCNPISGHATLYWYQQILGQGPKLLIQFQNNGVVDDSQLPKDRFSAERLKGVDSTLKIQPAKLEDSAVYLCASSLNRGNTGELFFGEGSRLTVL.

Regarding this clonotype: Being one base from a much bigger clone, this may be a read error. V is TRBV6-2 or TRBV6-3 and J is TRBJ2-7; D is unclear. Per the germline V gene, CDR1 is MNHEY and CDR2 is SVGEGT. The length of the CDR3 is 15 residues. This CDR3 reads CASSYSAESSHEQYF. The CDR3 DNA reads as TGTGCCAGCAGTTACTCGGCGGAGAGCTCCCACGAGCAGTACTTC.

V gene TRBV11-2 combines with J gene TRBJ2-1, with D possibly TRBD2 on 6 matching bases. In germline, CDR1 is SGHAT, CDR2 FQNNGV. The CDR3 has 16 amino acids. The V and J ends lost 5 bases and 4 bases respectively, with 18 bases between them. DNA for the CDR3: TGTGCCAGCAGCGGTAGCGTAGCGGCGCATTACAATGAGCAGTTCTTC. Translating it yields CASSGSVAAHYNEQFF.

A remark on this clonotype: One end of the junction is discordant with germline, which a read error may explain. The chain employs TRBV29-1 and TRBJ2-3; TRBD2 aligns across 12 bases. The CDR3 runs to 17 residues. Germline assignment: CDR1 SQVTM and CDR2 ANQGSEA. The CDR3 loop reads CSIEGIKTSGRPDTQYF. Written as DNA, the CDR3 is TGCAGCATTGAAGGCATTAAGACTAGCGGGAGACCGGATACGCAGTATTTT.

The CDR3 region has the DNA TGCGCCAGCAGTACCGGGACTAGCGGGAAGGCAGGGGAGCTGTTTTTT. This gives the protein CASSTGTSGKAGELFF. V gene TRBV10-1 combines with J gene TRBJ2-2, with 13 bases that match TRBD2. Per the germline V gene, CDR1 is WNHNN and CDR2 is SYGVQD (reference sequence). The CDR3 length is 16 residues. Trimming cost V 5 bases and J 8 bases; bases outside gene matches: 8.

This clonotype was observed a few times. This chain connects TRBV28 to TRBJ2-1; 8 bases line up with TRBD1. The J segment lost 12 bases and the V segment lost 3 bases, leaving 13 bases of the junction unmatched. CDR1 MDHEN and CDR2 SYDVKM come from the germline V gene. The CDR3 loop spans 15 amino acids. The CDR3 reads CASSFPGTGLMMQFF. The CDR3 coding sequence is TGTGCCAGCAGTTTCCCCGGGACAGGCTTAATGATGCAGTTCTTC.

On this clonotype itself: A clone one base away is much larger, so this may be a read error. The chain has TRBV4-2 and TRBJ2-7, with 10 bases identical to TRBD2. Germline V gene data show CDR1 as LGHNA and CDR2 as YNFKEQ. The CDR3 sequence is 17 residues long. V dropped 1 base and J dropped 4; count of bases not matched to a gene: 10. The chain's CDR3 is CASSQATLAGVKYEQYF. Here the CDR3 DNA reads TGTGCCAGCAGCCAAGCCACCCTAGCGGGAGTCAAGTACGAGCAGTACTTC.

This clonotype was picked up one time. Possible read error: a much larger clone is one base away. This chain connects TRBV6-2 or TRBV6-3 to TRBJ2-7, with a tentative D call TRBD2 (6 bases). Deletions cut 10 bases from V and 2 bases from J, with 18 bases between. In germline, CDR1 is MNHEY, CDR2 SVGEGT. The CDR3 covers 14 residues. The CDR3 spells CATPKAGGPYEQYF. In nucleotides, the CDR3 is TGTGCCACCCCGAAAGCGGGTGGGCCCTACGAGCAGTACTTC.

A few counts support this clonotype. The chain is built from TRBV28 and TRBJ1-2; D unresolved. The CDR3 is made up of 13 amino acids. The ends were cut back, 3 bases at V and 4 bases at J, with 9 bases in the middle. Germline assignment: CDR1 MDHEN and CDR2 SYDVKM. The CDR3 DNA reads TGTGCCAGCAGTTTGGAGCAGGTCTATGGCTACACCTTC. Its protein is CASSLEQVYGYTF.

Comment on this clonotype: This likely comes from a read error, as the CDR3 has no conserved phenylalanine or tryptophan at its end. The chain recombines TRBV6-1 with TRBJ2-7; no firm D call. The germline gives CDR1 MNHNS, CDR2 SASEGT. The CDR3 is 11 amino acids. CDR3 in amino acids: CASREAYEQYL. As DNA, the CDR3 is TGTGCCAGCAGGGAAGCCTACGAGCAGTACTTA.

In the case of this clonotype: Possible read error: a much larger clone is one base away. The chain is built from TRBV4-1 and TRBJ2-2; 8 bases align to TRBD2. Germline V lookup: CDR1 MGHRA, CDR2 YSYEKL. This CDR3 is 15 amino acids long. CDR3 in DNA: TGCGCCAACAGCCTAGCGGGCGCGAACACCGGGGAGCTGTTTTTT. As protein: CANSLAGANTGELFF.

The genes are TRBV29-1 and TRBJ2-1, with D perhaps matching TRBD1 or TRBD2 (5 bases each). From germline, CDR1 is SQVTM and CDR2 ANQGSEA. The CDR3 consists of 14 residues. The chain's CDR3 is CNVARDQTYDEQFF. Written as DNA, the CDR3 is TGCAACGTCGCAAGGGACCAAACTTACGATGAGCAGTTCTTC.

At least ten counts were recorded for this clonotype. The rearrangement joins TRBV28 to TRBJ2-4; D uncertain. Looked up from germline, CDR1 is MDHEN and CDR2 is SYDVKM. V was trimmed by 2 bases and J by 8 bases, leaving 7 bases between them. This CDR3 comprises 12 residues. The CDR3 protein is CASSLGDHIQYF. Here the CDR3 DNA reads TGTGCCAGCAGTTTAGGGGATCACATTCAGTACTTC.

This clonotype was recorded at least ten times. DNA of the CDR3: TGCGCCAGCAAAGGGGTAGGGGCAGATACGCAGTATTTT. Translation gives CASKGVGADTQYF. The chain recombines TRBV10-1 with TRBJ2-3, with a tentative D call TRBD1 (5 bases). The CDR3 is 13 amino acids. The germline V gene has CDR1 WNHNN and CDR2 SYGVQD (reference sequence). V lost 7 bases, J lost 4 bases, and 12 bases lay in between.

On this clonotype: A much more abundant neighbour one base away suggests this may be a read error. V usage is TRBV29-1 and J usage is TRBJ2-3; TRBD1 or TRBD2 may be the D gene (5 bases each). The CDR3 spans 14 residues. The germline gives CDR1 SQVTM, CDR2 ANQGSEA. V was trimmed by 7 bases and J by 5 bases, leaving 19 bases between them. In DNA, the CDR3 is TGCAGCGCGGGACCGCCGAAATGGGGAGATACGCAGTATTTT. Translation gives CSAGPPKWGDTQYF.

As concerns this clonotype: With a much larger clone just one base away, this may be a read error. The chain couples TRBV5-4 to TRBJ2-5; D remains unclear. CDR3 size: 13 residues. V lost 0 bases, J lost 1 base, and 4 bases lay in between. Germline lookup yields CDR1 SGHNT and CDR2 YYREEE (reference sequence). CDR3 region: CASSLDGQETQYF. As DNA, the CDR3 is TGTGCCAGCAGCTTGGACGGCCAAGAGACCCAGTACTTC. The full variable domain, with the rest looked up from reference TRBV5-4 and TRBJ2-5, is ETGVTQSPTHLIKTRGQQVTLRCSSQSGHNTVSWYQQALGQGPQFIFQYYREEENGRGNFPPRFSGLQFPNYSSELNVNALELDDSALYLCASSLDGQETQYFGPGTRLLVL.

There are a few counts of this clonotype. The chain combines TRBV30 with TRBJ2-5; D is uncertain. CDR1 is GTSNPN, CDR2 SVGIG, per germline (reference sequence). The ends were cut back, 7 bases at V and 2 bases at J, with 8 bases in the middle. This CDR3 contains 11 residues. The CDR3 DNA is TGTGCCTCCAAGGGTCAAGAGACCCAGTACTTC. It yields the protein CASKGQETQYF.

On this clonotype: A much bigger clone sits one base away, suggesting this may be a read error. The chain is built from TRBV4-3 and TRBJ1-6, with D possibly matching TRBD1 (5 bases). Germline V gives CDR1 LGHNA, CDR2 YSLEER. The CDR3 consists of 15 residues. In DNA form, the CDR3 reads TGCGCCAGCAGCCTTCAGGGACGAGATAATACACCCCTCCACTTT. Its translation: CASSLQGRDNTPLHF.

This clonotype was seen ten or more times. The chain has TRBV4-2 and TRBJ1-6, with D unresolved. CDR3 length equals 16 residues. The germline gives CDR1 LGHNA, CDR2 YNFKEQ. The germline V and J ends were trimmed by 4 bases and 7 bases, with 17 bases remaining between them. This CDR3 is CASSRETGAFNSPLHF. CDR3 coding DNA: TGTGCCAGCAGCCGGGAGACTGGCGCTTTCAATTCACCCCTCCACTTT.

J is TRBJ2-6 and V is TRBV29-1; TRBD1 matches 9 bases. V trimming: 6 bases; J trimming: 9 bases; junction bases outside the gene matches: 12. Germline CDR1 reads SQVTM; CDR2 reads ANQGSEA. This CDR3 contains 15 residues. In nucleotides, the CDR3 is TGCAGCGTGGGACAGGGCCACTCTGGAGTCAACGTCCTGACTTTC. Translated, it gives CSVGQGHSGVNVLTF.

Remarks on this clonotype: A much larger clone differs by one base, so this may be a read error. The CDR3 DNA reads TGTGCCAGCAGCGCGGGACTAACGGGGTCTAATGAGCAGTTCTTC. Its translation: CASSAGLTGSNEQFF. This sequence joins TRBV6-1 and TRBJ2-1, with TRBD2 matching 7 bases. The CDR3 length is 15 residues. Trimming removed 6 bases from V and 7 bases from J; junction bases left unmatched: 12. Germline CDR1 MNHNS, CDR2 SASEGT.

This clonotype was picked up many times. This chain joins TRBV6-1 and TRBJ2-7; 7 bases align to TRBD2. V shed 7 bases, J shed 6 bases, and the junction held 12 bases outside the gene matches. CDR1 is MNHNS and CDR2 is SASEGT in the germline V gene. This CDR3 is built from 14 residues. In DNA form, the CDR3 reads TGTGCCAGCAACCCCGCGGGGGTCAGGCTCGAGCAGTACTTC. Protein: CASNPAGVRLEQYF.

Details on this clonotype: A clone one base away is much larger, so this may be a read error. This rearrangement joins TRBV6-6 to TRBJ1-2, with D perhaps TRBD1 (5 bases). Germline V gives CDR1 MNHNY, CDR2 SVGAGI (reference sequence). The CDR3 is 10 amino acids. The CDR3 nucleotides read TGTGCCAGCCGGGGGGAAGGCTACATCTTC. Translation: CASRGEGYIF.

V and J are TRBV11-2 and TRBJ2-1; 7 nucleotides align to TRBD2. Germline V CDR1 and CDR2: SGHAT, FQNNGV. Trimming removed 5 bases from V and 5 bases from J; junction bases left unmatched: 9. This CDR3 has 15 amino acids. The CDR3 DNA reads as TGTGCCAGCAGCCCTCTGGCGGGAGACAACAATGAGCAGTTCTTC. Translating it yields CASSPLAGDNNEQFF.

V and J are TRBV14 and TRBJ2-3, with D possibly being TRBD1 (5 bases). The germline gives CDR1 SGHDN, CDR2 FVKESK. The CDR3 has 15 residues. V was shortened by 4 bases and J by 0 bases, with 11 bases between the two germline ends. CDR3 sequence: CASSLRTQSTDTQYF. The CDR3 nucleotides are TGTGCCAGCAGCCTCCGGACACAAAGCACAGATACGCAGTATTTT.

There are a few counts of this clonotype. The V call is TRBV5-1, the J call TRBJ1-4; possible D gene TRBD1, 5 bases. V dropped 0 bases and J dropped 8 bases, with 11 bases sitting between them. The CDR3 covers 14 residues. From germline, CDR1 is SGHRS and CDR2 YFSETQ. CDR3 DNA sequence: TGCGCCAGCAGCTTGGCGCAGGGTAACGAAAAACTGTTTTTT. This gives the protein CASSLAQGNEKLFF.